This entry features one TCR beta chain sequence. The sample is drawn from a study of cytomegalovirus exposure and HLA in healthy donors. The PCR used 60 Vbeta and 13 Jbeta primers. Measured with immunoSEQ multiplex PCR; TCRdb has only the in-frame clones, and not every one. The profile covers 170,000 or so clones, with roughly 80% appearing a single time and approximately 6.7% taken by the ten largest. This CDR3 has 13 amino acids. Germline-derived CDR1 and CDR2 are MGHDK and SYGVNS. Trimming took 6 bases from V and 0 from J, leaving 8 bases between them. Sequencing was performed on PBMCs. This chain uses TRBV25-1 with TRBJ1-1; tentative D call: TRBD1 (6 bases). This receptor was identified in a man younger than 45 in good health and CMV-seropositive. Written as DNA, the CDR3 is TGTGCCAGCAGGGACAGACTGAACACTGAAGCTTTCTTT. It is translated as CASRDRLNTEAFF.